The TCR beta chain under discussion was sequenced for a study of T cells in Graves' hyperthyroidism and ophthalmopathy. Findings and caveats of the study: Most clonotypes expanded in thyroid above 0.001 were likewise present in blood.

Concerning this clonotype: Antigen specificity is unknown.

Graves' hyperthyroidism qualified as stable when ophthalmopathy did not progress within 18 months. The study left out patients who had uncontrolled infection, other autoimmune disease, pregnancy or lactation. The CDR3 loop spans 13 amino acids. The germline CDR1 and CDR2 sequences are MDHEN and SYDVKM. Unmatched junction bases numbered 7, after V lost 6 bases and J lost 10 bases. There were TCR beta CDR3 regions amplified from RNA transcripts. TCR CDR3 regions were first amplified by RT-PCR with HTBI primers. TCRdb analysed the multiplex PCR reads with MiXCR anew, one entry per CDR3 protein. The table lists some 510,000 distinct CDR3 sequences, roughly 20% of them singletons.

The chain has TRBV28 and TRBJ1-1; the match to TRBD1 covers 11 bases. Material for sequencing was blood. The sequence was collected from a man aged 18 to 30 with Graves' hyperthyroidism. The CDR3 region has the DNA TGTGCCAGCAGGCGGAGGACAGGGGGCGGAGCTTTCTTT. Translated, it gives CASRRRTGGGAFF.